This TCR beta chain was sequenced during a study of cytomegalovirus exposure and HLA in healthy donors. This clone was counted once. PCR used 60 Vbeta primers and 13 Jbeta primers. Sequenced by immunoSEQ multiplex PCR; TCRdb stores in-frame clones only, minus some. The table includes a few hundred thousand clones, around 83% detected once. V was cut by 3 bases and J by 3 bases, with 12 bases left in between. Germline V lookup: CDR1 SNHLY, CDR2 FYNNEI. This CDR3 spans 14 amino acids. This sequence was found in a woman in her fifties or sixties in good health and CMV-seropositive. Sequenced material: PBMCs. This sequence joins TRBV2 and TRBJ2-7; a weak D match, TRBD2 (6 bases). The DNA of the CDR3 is TGTGCCAGCAGTGAGGAGGCGGGGTTCTACGAGCAGTACTTC. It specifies CASSEEAGFYEQYF.